Detailed here is one TCR beta chain. This clonotype was seen ten or more times. The antigen it recognizes is unknown. Qualities for individual bases were not recorded, and no much larger clone is one base off. The sample originates from a study of T cell repertoires in cytomegalovirus infection (dated by TCRdb to between 2018 and 2021). The study in broad terms: Donor HLA type was relevant to the analysis, as public TCR beta signatures indicated carriage of CMV infection together with the matching HLA type. Results and caveats for the whole study, not just this receptor: The ex vivo response was dominated by HLA-C-restricted CMV-specific TCR beta clonotypes, which also provided the single most frequent clonotype in two of eight donors. In both this cohort and an independent roughly 360-donor cohort, the cumulative frequency of public TCR beta family members distinguished carriers of CMV infection plus the relevant HLA type.

The reads were generated on an Illumina HiSeq 1500. The public reads were run again by TCRdb, first through fastp at Q25 and then through MiXCR, and only productive beta chains were kept. When rows share a CDR3 protein, they turn into one entry using the most common DNA and genes. Within this sample are almost 500,000 distinct CDR3 sequences, with about 11% of them counted one time only. Roughly a tenth of the sample goes to the ten largest clones. Sequencing was carried out using PBMCs. This sequence originates from a human donor in good health (CMV status not recorded). Some clones in this sample may be carry-over from other donors' samples.

The CDR3 amino acid sequence is: CASSLRTGLNTEAFF. The DNA reads TGTGCCAGCAGCCTCCGGACAGGGCTGAACACTGAAGCTTTCTTT. Recombination connected TRBV11-2 to TRBJ1-1, with TRBD1 matching 8 junction bases. In the germline V gene, CDR1 corresponds to SGHAT and CDR2 to FQNNGV. Germline trimming: 5 bases from V, 0 bases from J; junction bases outside gene matches: 5. Inclusive of the bounding cysteine and phenylalanine, the CDR3 is 15 residues long. The entry retains the CDR3 DNA only, 45 bases that are in frame from base 1.